The 9 T cell receptor beta chains below come from one sample, sequenced in a study of technical replicates of blood from a handful of donors (dated by TCRdb to 2017 to 2019). Library construction relied on the immunoSEQ multiplex PCR assay. What TCRdb holds here is the immuneACCESS table cut down to in-frame rearrangements. Part of the clones is not present; checked against another copy, under half of the missing clones reflect an unresolved V gene, and the others are unexplained. This sample is represented by around 89,000 clones; roughly 94% of them were singletons. Around 0.23% of the sample is taken by the ten largest. Sequencing was performed on T cells isolated from PBMCs. These receptors came from a human donor in good health.

The rearrangement uses TRBV25-1 and TRBJ2-3; D gene uncertain. V lost 4 bases, J lost 7 bases, and 12 bases lay in between. From germline, CDR1 is MGHDK and CDR2 SYGVNS. This CDR3 has 13 amino acids. The DNA of the CDR3 is TGTGCCAGCAGTGTACCCGGGTTCAATACGCAGTATTTT. Translating it yields CASSVPGFNTQYF.

This chain links TRBV18 with TRBJ2-1, with 11 bases aligning to TRBD2. Germline CDR1 KGHSH, CDR2 LQKENI. Trimming removed 3 bases from V and 10 bases from J; junction bases left unmatched: 8. The CDR3 length is 15 residues. The CDR3 DNA reads as TGTGCCAGCTCACCTCGGACTAGCGGGCACGAGGAGCAGTTCTTC. Amino acid sequence: CASSPRTSGHEEQFF.

This chain links TRBV11-3 with TRBJ1-3; possibly TRBD1 for D (6 bases). CDR1 and CDR2 from the germline V gene are SGHNT and YENEEA. The ends were cut back, 6 bases at V and 0 bases at J, with 21 bases in the middle. The CDR3 spans 18 residues. The CDR3 loop is CASSGQTSPADSGNTIYF. CDR3 in DNA: TGTGCCAGCAGTGGACAGACTTCTCCAGCCGACTCTGGAAACACCATATATTTT.

The rearrangement uses TRBV29-1 and TRBJ1-1; D uncertain. CDR3 length equals 12 residues. The germline gives CDR1 SQVTM, CDR2 ANQGSEA. Trimming took off 2 bases at V and 1 base at J, with 5 bases between the two ends. The CDR3 loop reads CSVEHSNTEAFF. For the CDR3, the DNA is TGCAGCGTTGAACACTCGAACACTGAAGCTTTCTTT.

Written as DNA, the CDR3 is TGTGCCAGCAGGCGGCCAGGAGACTATAGCAATCAGCCCCAGCATTTT. Translation: CASRRPGDYSNQPQHF. The chain uses TRBV28 and TRBJ1-5; unclear D gene. The V end lost 6 bases, the J end lost 0 bases, and 15 bases lay between the germline ends. Germline lookup yields CDR1 MDHEN and CDR2 SYDVKM. This CDR3 is 16 amino acids long.

The chain joins TRBV27 to TRBJ2-2, with TRBD2 matching over 10 bases. V dropped 4 bases and J dropped 3; count of bases not matched to a gene: 2. Germline V gene data show CDR1 as MNHEY and CDR2 as SMNVEV (reference sequence). The CDR3 is 15 residues long. The CDR3 loop reads CASSSSGSYTGELFF. The CDR3, as DNA: TGTGCCAGCAGTTCTAGCGGGAGTTACACCGGGGAGCTGTTTTTT.

V usage is TRBV28 and J usage is TRBJ2-7; D not certain. CDR1 is MDHEN and CDR2 is SYDVKM in the germline V gene. The CDR3 loop spans 14 amino acids. V was trimmed by 6 bases and J by 5 bases, leaving 17 bases between them. The CDR3 DNA reads as TGTGCCAGCAGCCGTTCCACCCCAAGCCACGAGCAGTACTTC. Translated, it gives CASSRSTPSHEQYF.

This chain joins TRBV6-5 and TRBJ2-3; 11 positions agree with TRBD2. The CDR3 has 15 amino acids. Trimming removed 5 bases from V and 1 base from J; junction bases left unmatched: 2. Germline CDR1 and CDR2: MNHEY and SVGAGI. CDR3 loop: CASSATSGGTDTQYF. CDR3 coding DNA: TGTGCCAGCAGTGCGACTAGCGGGGGCACAGATACGCAGTATTTT.

The CDR3 nucleotides read TGTGCCAGCAGCCCCAGGGCTAGCGGGAGGGCCGGTGAGCAGTTCTTC. Amino acids: CASSPRASGRAGEQFF. V gene TRBV6-6 combines with J gene TRBJ2-1; TRBD2 matches 12 bases. The V and J ends lost 6 bases and 9 bases, in that order; junction bases with no gene match: 12. The CDR3 is 16 residues long. Germline CDR1 is MNHNY and CDR2 is SVGAGI (reference sequence).